Shown below are 7 T cell receptor beta chains from a single sample sequenced in a study of shared T cell receptors in the human thymus. Sequencing was performed with immunoSEQ multiplex PCR; in TCRdb, only in-frame clones are kept and a portion is missing. The profile shows about 660,000 clones, 70% to 90% of them singletons. Another study also made use of these data, one on human thymus T cells.

The source material was thymocytes. These receptors all come from a boy under two years old with a congenital heart defect.

This clone occurred once. J is TRBJ2-1 and V is TRBV4-2, with 7 bases lining up with TRBD2. J was trimmed by 15 bases and V by 1 base; bases with no gene match: 6. From germline, CDR1 is LGHNA and CDR2 YNFKEQ. CDR3 size: 12 residues. The CDR3 coding sequence is TGTGCCAGCAGCCAAGGCGGGAGCCCTCCGTTCTTC. Its protein is CASSQGGSPPFF.

In its sample, this clone was seen a few times. The V gene is TRBV28, the J gene TRBJ1-5; D is possibly TRBD1 (5 bases). Trimming removed 1 base from V and 7 bases from J, with 17 bases in between. The length of the CDR3 is 16 residues. Germline V lookup: CDR1 MDHEN, CDR2 SYDVKM. For the CDR3, the DNA is TGTGCCAGCAGTTTATATGAGGGACGGCGGGGCCAGCCCCAGCATTTT. It translates to CASSLYEGRRGQPQHF.

Note on this clone: Relative to the germline gene, one junction end is altered; a read error may explain this. The chain has TRBV7-2 and TRBJ2-7, with 11 bases that match TRBD2. CDR1 is SGHTA and CDR2 is FQGNSA in the germline V gene. There are 15 residues in the CDR3. CDR3 in DNA: TGTGCCAGCAGTCCCAGGGACGGTAGCGGGAGGGAGCGGTACTTC. Translation: CASSPRDGSGRERYF. Full variable domain (missing parts from reference TRBV7-2 and TRBJ2-7): GAGVSQSPSNKVTEKGKDVELRCDPISGHTALYWYRQSLGQGLEFLIYFQGNSAPDKSGLPSDRFSAERTGGSVSTLTIQRTQQEDSAVYLCASSPRDGSGRERYFGPGTRLTVT.

The chain recombines TRBV7-6 with TRBJ2-1; 7 positions match TRBD2. V lost 4 bases to trimming and J lost 9 bases; unmatched junction nucleotides: 6. Germline CDR1 SGHVS, CDR2 FNYEAQ. The CDR3 has 13 residues. This chain's CDR3 is CASSSGRECEQFF. CDR3 nucleotides: TGTGCCAGCAGCTCCGGGCGGGAGTGTGAGCAGTTCTTC.

This chain links TRBV28 with TRBJ2-3; D is unclear. The germline CDR1 and CDR2 sequences are MDHEN and SYDVKM. Trimming cost V 8 bases and J 2 bases, with 14 bases left between them. The CDR3 covers 14 residues. CDR3 nucleotides: TGTGCCAGCGATAGCCCCGCCCACACAGATACGCAGTATTTT. Translated: CASDSPAHTDTQYF.

This sequence joins TRBV2 and TRBJ2-7; 8 bases are shared with TRBD1. The germline V gene encodes CDR1 SNHLY and CDR2 FYNNEI. This CDR3 spans 15 amino acids. V dropped 6 bases and J dropped 2; count of bases not matched to a gene: 9. The CDR3 coding sequence is TGTGCCAGCAGCCTCACTGGACAGGGTGCCTACGAGCAGTACTTC. Translating gives CASSLTGQGAYEQYF.

CDR3 in amino acids: CASSSGTGPGNTIYF. For the CDR3, the DNA is TGTGCCAGCAGCTCCGGGACAGGGCCTGGAAACACCATATATTTT. The gene calls are TRBV5-4 and TRBJ1-3, with 9 positions matching TRBD1. CDR1 is SGHNT and CDR2 is YYREEE in the germline V gene (reference sequence). This CDR3 region has 15 residues. The ends lost 3 bases at V and 2 bases at J; junction bases unmatched: 3.